This T cell receptor beta chain was identified during a study of naive and memory T cell subsets. Study-wide results and limits: Potentially, T cell activation and differentiation skew this RNA-based measurement. TCRs were reportedly recovered from both biopsy types, mostly tuberculin test sites.

Amplification of ligated cDNA took four PCR rounds with SP2 and nested alpha and beta constant primers. TCRdb used MiXCR to reprocess the UMI-ligation and nested PCR reads, holding one entry per CDR3 protein. The repertoire includes about 24,000 distinct CDR3 sequences, nearly 6% of them detected once, and 6.2% sits in the top ten. The CDR3 extends over 18 amino acids. Germline lookup yields CDR1 SGHDN and CDR2 FVKESK. V gave up 1 base and J gave up 5 bases, with 21 bases separating them. This clonotype has only a few counts. Antigen: not known. The treatment was: skin biopsy from PPD injection site in Mantoux-positive individual. The library had UMIs added by 3' ligation of an oligonucleotide to TCR cDNA.

The chain recombines TRBV14 with TRBJ2-1; unclear D gene. The sequence came from an adult in good health. The source material was skin, sampled from a tuberculin skin test site. The CDR3 here is CASSQGVGQWKLDNEQFF. The CDR3 DNA sequence: TGTGCCAGCAGCCAAGGGGTTGGGCAGTGGAAACTGGACAATGAGCAGTTCTTC. Together with reference TRBV14 and TRBJ2-1, the CDR3 gives the full variable domain: EAGVTQFPSHSVIEKGQTVTLRCDPISGHDNLYWYRRVMGKEIKFLLHFVKESKQDESGMPNNRFLAERTGGTYSTLKVQPAELEDSGVYFCASSQGVGQWKLDNEQFFGPGTRLTVL.